This record concerns one TCR beta chain sequence. Its antigen is currently unknown. This sample is drawn from a study of OX40 agonist ivuxolimab in advanced cancers. Study-level information: Patients were treated with ivuxolimab, an agonistic anti-OX40 (CD134) antibody. People who had prior anti-PD-1, anti-PD-L1 or anti-CTLA-4 therapy could take part, and around 39% had some. The study's findings and limits: Some of the lowest clonal expansion was seen in partial responders at 0.1-3.0 mg/kg.

At cycle 4 day 1, cycle 7 day 1, and baseline, blood was sampled. CDR3 length equals 16 residues. Trimming removed 4 bases from V and 7 bases from J; junction bases left unmatched: 10. The germline gives CDR1 MNHEY, CDR2 SVGAGI. Here immunoSEQ multiplex PCR was the method, and the copy in TCRdb shows in-frame clones only, minus some. Found here are approximately 82,000 clones, approximately 88% of them singletons; the top ten hold 9% to 10%. This clonotype was obtained from an adult with an advanced solid tumor such as melanoma, head and neck, liver or kidney cancer. The chain has TRBV6-5 and TRBJ1-4; 9 bases align to TRBD1. Material: CD4+ or CD8+ T cells sorted from blood, obtained in a trial of the OX40 agonist ivuxolimab. The CDR3 nucleotides read TGTGCCAGCAGTTTTCGATCCGGGACAGGGAGTGAAAAACTGTTTTTT. Translation: CASSFRSGTGSEKLFF.